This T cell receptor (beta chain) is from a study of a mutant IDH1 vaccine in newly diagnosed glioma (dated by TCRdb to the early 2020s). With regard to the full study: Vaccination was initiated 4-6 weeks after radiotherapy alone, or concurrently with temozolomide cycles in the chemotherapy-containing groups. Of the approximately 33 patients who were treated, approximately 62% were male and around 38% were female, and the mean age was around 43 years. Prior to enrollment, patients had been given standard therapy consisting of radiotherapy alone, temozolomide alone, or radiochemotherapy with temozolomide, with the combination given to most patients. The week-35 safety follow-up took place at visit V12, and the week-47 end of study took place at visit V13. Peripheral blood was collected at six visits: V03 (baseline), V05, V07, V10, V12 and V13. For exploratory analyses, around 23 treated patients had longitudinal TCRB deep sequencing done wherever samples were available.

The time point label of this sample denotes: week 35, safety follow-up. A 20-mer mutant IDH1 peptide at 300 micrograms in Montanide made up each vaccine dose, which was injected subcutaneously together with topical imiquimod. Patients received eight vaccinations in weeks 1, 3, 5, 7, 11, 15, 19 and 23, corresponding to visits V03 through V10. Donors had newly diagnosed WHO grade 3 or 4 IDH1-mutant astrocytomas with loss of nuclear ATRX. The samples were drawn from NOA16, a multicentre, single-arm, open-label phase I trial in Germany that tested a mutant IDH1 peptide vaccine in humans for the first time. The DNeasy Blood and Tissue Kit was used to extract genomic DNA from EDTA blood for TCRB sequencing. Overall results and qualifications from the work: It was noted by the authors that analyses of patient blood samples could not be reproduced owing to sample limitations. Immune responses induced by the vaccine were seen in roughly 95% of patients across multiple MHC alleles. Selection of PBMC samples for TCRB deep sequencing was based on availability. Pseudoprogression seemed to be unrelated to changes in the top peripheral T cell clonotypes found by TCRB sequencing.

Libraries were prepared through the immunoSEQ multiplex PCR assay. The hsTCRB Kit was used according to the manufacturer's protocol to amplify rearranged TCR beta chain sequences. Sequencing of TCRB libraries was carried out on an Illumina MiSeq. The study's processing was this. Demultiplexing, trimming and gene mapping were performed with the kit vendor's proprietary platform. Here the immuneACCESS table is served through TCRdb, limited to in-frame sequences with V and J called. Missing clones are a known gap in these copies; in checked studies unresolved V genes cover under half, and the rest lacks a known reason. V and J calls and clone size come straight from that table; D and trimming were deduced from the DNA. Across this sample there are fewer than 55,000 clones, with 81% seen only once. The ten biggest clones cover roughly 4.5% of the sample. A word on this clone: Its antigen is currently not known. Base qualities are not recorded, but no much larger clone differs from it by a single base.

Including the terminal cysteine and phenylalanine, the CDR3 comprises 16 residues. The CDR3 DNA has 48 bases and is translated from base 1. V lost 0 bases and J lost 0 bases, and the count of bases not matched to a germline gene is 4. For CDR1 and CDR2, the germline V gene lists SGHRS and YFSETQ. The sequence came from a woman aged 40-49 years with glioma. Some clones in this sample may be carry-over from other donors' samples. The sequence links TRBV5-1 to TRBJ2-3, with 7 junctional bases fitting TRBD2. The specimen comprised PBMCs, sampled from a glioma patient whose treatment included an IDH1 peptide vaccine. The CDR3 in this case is CASSLDGGGSTDTQYF. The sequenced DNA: TGCGCCAGCAGCTTGGATGGGGGGGGGAGCACAGATACGCAGTATTTT.